This T cell receptor (beta chain) was sequenced for a study of Ad26.COV2.S vaccination and SARS-CoV-2 variants. Study-wide results and caveats: Total T cell responses were possibly underestimated by TCR breadth and depth analyses. Vaccine recipients posted higher spike-specific TCR breadth than their placebo counterparts.

Only in-frame clones appear in the TCRdb table, and some are missing; sequencing was by immunoSEQ multiplex PCR. The repertoire holds 360,000 or so clones, with about 91% as singletons. CDR3 length equals 15 residues. Germline V gives CDR1 SGHNT, CDR2 YYREEE (reference sequence). V trimming: 2 bases; J trimming: 5 bases; junction bases outside the gene matches: 10. The treatment is: around 19 received Ad26.COV2.S at low or high dose, single or two shots; about 5 received placebo; per-sample allocation not given. On day 63 after the first injection, vaccine and placebo recipients gave samples. Vaccination employed an Ad26 vector expressing the Wuhan-strain SARS-CoV-2 spike. This clone was seen only once. What it binds is unknown.

The TCR was taken from a person aged 18-65 years who received the Ad26.COV2.S COVID-19 vaccine or a placebo. The chain employs TRBV5-4 and TRBJ2-7; TRBD1 aligns across 7 bases. Sequencing used peripheral blood, obtained in a trial of Ad26.COV2.S vaccine versus placebo. The CDR3 nucleotides read TGTGCCAGCAGCTTTCCGGGACAGACTCAAAACGAGCAGTACTTC. Its protein product is CASSFPGQTQNEQYF.